This is a list of T cell receptor beta chains from one sample in a study of blood T cells in healthy people across ages. TCRdb fed the 5' RACE reads into MiXCR, producing one record per CDR3 protein. The table includes roughly 1.5 million distinct CDR3 sequences, around 40% detected once. Sequences were obtained from blood. These receptors were collected from a woman under 30 in good health. Each CDR3 is given with its conserved first and last residue. D genes are given only for firm matches.

D gene: TRBD2
J gene: TRBJ2-5
V gene: TRBV5-1
CDR3 protein: CASRPWTSGQGTQYF

D gene: TRBD2
J gene: TRBJ2-2
V gene: TRBV6-6
CDR3 protein: CASRREVDTGELFF

D gene: NA
J gene: TRBJ1-2
V gene: TRBV10-3
CDR3 protein: CAIRQGSLSYGYTF

D gene: TRBD1
J gene: TRBJ1-1
V gene: TRBV5-1
CDR3 protein: CASSLVAGGSTEAFF

D gene: NA
J gene: TRBJ2-1
V gene: TRBV19
CDR3 protein: CASSTSGATYNEQFF

D gene: NA
J gene: TRBJ1-5
V gene: TRBV4-2
CDR3 protein: CASSLNRGQPQHF

D gene: TRBD1
J gene: TRBJ2-3
V gene: TRBV28
CDR3 protein: CASSWWAGGEDTQYF

D gene: NA
J gene: TRBJ2-7
V gene: TRBV12-3/TRBV12-4
CDR3 protein: CASREDGTYEQYF

D gene: NA
J gene: TRBJ1-2
V gene: TRBV7-2
CDR3 protein: CASSLRGDYTF

D gene: NA
J gene: TRBJ2-5
V gene: TRBV28
CDR3 protein: CASNPRGHQETQYF

D gene: NA
J gene: TRBJ1-3
V gene: TRBV7-9
CDR3 protein: CASSLGLDSGNTIYF

D gene: NA
J gene: TRBJ2-3
V gene: TRBV6-5
CDR3 protein: CASSVWGVTDTQYF

D gene: NA
J gene: TRBJ2-1
V gene: TRBV7-9
CDR3 protein: CASSVGAYSGVQFF

D gene: TRBD2
J gene: TRBJ2-3
V gene: TRBV5-6
CDR3 protein: CASSSSGGSPDTQYF

D gene: NA
J gene: TRBJ1-1
V gene: TRBV21-1
CDR3 protein: CASSILDPNTEAFF

D gene: TRBD2
J gene: TRBJ2-1
V gene: TRBV4-1
CDR3 protein: CASSQAGGYNEQFF

D gene: TRBD1
J gene: TRBJ1-1
V gene: TRBV7-3
CDR3 protein: CASSVGQYTEAFF

D gene: NA
J gene: TRBJ2-3
V gene: TRBV29-1
CDR3 protein: CSVDTPYITDTQYF

D gene: NA
J gene: TRBJ2-5
V gene: TRBV14
CDR3 protein: CASSPERSVAETQYF

D gene: TRBD2
J gene: TRBJ2-1
V gene: TRBV4-1
CDR3 protein: CASSQVGLAHNEQFF

D gene: NA
J gene: TRBJ2-1
V gene: TRBV6-2/TRBV6-3
CDR3 protein: CVSNHHIGSSYNEQFF

D gene: TRBD1
J gene: TRBJ2-4
V gene: TRBV12-3/TRBV12-4
CDR3 protein: CASSLQGENIQYF

D gene: NA
J gene: TRBJ1-2
V gene: TRBV29-1
CDR3 protein: CSVEWMADGYTF

D gene: NA
J gene: TRBJ1-4
V gene: TRBV29-1
CDR3 protein: CSGSEPGEKLFF

D gene: NA
J gene: TRBJ2-4
V gene: TRBV7-2
CDR3 protein: CASSLGVQPQYF

D gene: TRBD2
J gene: TRBJ2-1
V gene: TRBV6-5
CDR3 protein: CASSYAGGVGEQFF

D gene: NA
J gene: NA
V gene: TRBV12-3/TRBV12-4
CDR3 protein: CASSRTEDGAGTQYF

D gene: TRBD1
J gene: TRBJ1-3
V gene: TRBV12-3/TRBV12-4
CDR3 protein: CASRSTGEAGNTIYF

D gene: NA
J gene: TRBJ2-7
V gene: TRBV28
CDR3 protein: CASWDRVSYEQYF

D gene: NA
J gene: TRBJ1-2
V gene: TRBV29-1
CDR3 protein: CSAPEGNYGYTF